These T cell receptor beta chains were read from a single sample in a study of blood T cell repertoires in COVID-19. Some clones are missing from TCRdb's copy, which holds only in-frame ones; the method was immunoSEQ multiplex PCR. The table has around 480,000 clones, around 88% seen once. The sequenced sample was peripheral blood. Receptors originate from a woman aged 50 to 60 with COVID-19, enrolled during active disease. Each CDR3 is given with its conserved first and last residue. Each record gives: V gene, D gene, J gene, clone size, CDR3 protein, CDR3 DNA. The D gene is left open where the match is weak. The size field is filled for only some rows; it gives once, few, many or a size class.

>TRBV5-4|TRBD2|TRBJ2-2|.
CASSTRTSEAGELFF
TGTGCCAGCAGCACCAGGACTAGCGAAGCCGGGGAGCTGTTTTTT
>TRBV3-1/TRBV3-2|TRBD2|TRBJ2-4|.
CASSQWTSGGPGAKNIQYF
TGTGCCAGCAGCCAGTGGACTAGCGGGGGGCCAGGGGCCAAAAACATTCAGTACTTC
>TRBV5-4|TRBD1|TRBJ1-1|once
CASSTPTGLDTEAFF
TGTGCCAGCAGCACCCCGACAGGGTTGGACACTGAAGCTTTCTTT
>TRBV6-1|TRBD1|TRBJ2-7|.
CASSEFYRGKGYEQYF
TGTGCCAGCAGTGAATTTTACAGGGGAAAGGGCTACGAGCAGTACTTC
>TRBV30|TRBD1|TRBJ1-2|.
CAWSVYEGADGYTF
TGTGCCTGGAGTGTATACGAGGGGGCGGATGGCTACACCTTC
>TRBV15|.|TRBJ2-3|.
CATRGHFTDTQYF
TGTGCCACCAGGGGGCACTTCACAGATACGCAGTATTTT
>TRBV4-1|TRBD2|TRBJ2-5|.
CASSPGGTSGPGAQYF
TGCGCCAGCAGCCCCGGCGGGACTAGCGGCCCAGGGGCCCAGTACTTC
>TRBV5-1|.|TRBJ1-2|.
CASSPSYGLSYGYTF
TGCGCCAGCAGCCCCTCATACGGACTGTCCTATGGCTACACCTTC
>TRBV3-1/TRBV3-2|TRBD1|TRBJ1-2|.
CASSHQLDRDYGYTF
TGTGCCAGCAGCCACCAACTTGACAGGGACTATGGCTACACCTTC
>TRBV28|.|TRBJ2-5|.
CASSLRWETQYF
TGTGCCAGCAGTTTGCGTTGGGAGACCCAGTACTTC
>TRBV5-1|.|TRBJ2-7|.
CASSLDRERTYEQYF
TGCGCCAGCAGCTTGGACAGGGAAAGAACCTACGAGCAGTACTTC
>TRBV19|.|TRBJ1-6|.
CASSIAGAPNSPLHF
TGTGCCAGTAGTATTGCGGGCGCCCCTAATTCACCCCTCCACTTT
>TRBV13|TRBD1|TRBJ1-2|.
CASRARQGLYGYTF
TGTGCCAGCAGGGCAAGACAGGGGTTATATGGCTACACCTTC
>TRBV6-1|TRBD1|TRBJ2-3|.
CASSGVTGDITDTQYF
TGTGCCAGCAGTGGTGTGACAGGGGACATCACAGATACGCAGTATTTT
>TRBV30|.|TRBJ2-1|.
CAWSDSFNEQFF
TGTGCCTGGAGTGACTCCTTCAATGAGCAGTTCTTC
>TRBV18|.|TRBJ1-1|.
CASSPSGVRTEAFF
TGTGCCAGCTCCCCAAGTGGAGTTAGGACTGAAGCTTTCTTT
>TRBV5-1|.|TRBJ2-1|.
CASSAPTSSYNEQFF
TGCGCCAGCAGCGCCCCTACGAGCTCCTACAATGAGCAGTTCTTC
>TRBV20-1|.|TRBJ1-1|.
CSALGGTEAFF
TGCAGTGCTTTAGGAGGCACTGAAGCTTTCTTT
>TRBV5-6|TRBD1|TRBJ2-7|.
CASSLGGTGTYEQYF
TGTGCCAGCAGCTTGGGGGGGACAGGGACCTACGAGCAGTACTTC
>TRBV9|.|TRBJ2-3|.
CASSVPGVIGDTQYF
TGTGCCAGCAGCGTACCCGGGGTTATCGGAGATACGCAGTATTTT
>TRBV18|TRBD1|TRBJ1-1|few
CASSPGTESTEAFF
TGTGCCAGCTCACCAGGGACAGAATCAACTGAAGCTTTCTTT
>TRBV7-9|.|TRBJ2-3|.
CASSYSGTSTDTQYF
TGTGCCAGCAGCTACTCCGGGACTAGCACAGATACGCAGTATTTT